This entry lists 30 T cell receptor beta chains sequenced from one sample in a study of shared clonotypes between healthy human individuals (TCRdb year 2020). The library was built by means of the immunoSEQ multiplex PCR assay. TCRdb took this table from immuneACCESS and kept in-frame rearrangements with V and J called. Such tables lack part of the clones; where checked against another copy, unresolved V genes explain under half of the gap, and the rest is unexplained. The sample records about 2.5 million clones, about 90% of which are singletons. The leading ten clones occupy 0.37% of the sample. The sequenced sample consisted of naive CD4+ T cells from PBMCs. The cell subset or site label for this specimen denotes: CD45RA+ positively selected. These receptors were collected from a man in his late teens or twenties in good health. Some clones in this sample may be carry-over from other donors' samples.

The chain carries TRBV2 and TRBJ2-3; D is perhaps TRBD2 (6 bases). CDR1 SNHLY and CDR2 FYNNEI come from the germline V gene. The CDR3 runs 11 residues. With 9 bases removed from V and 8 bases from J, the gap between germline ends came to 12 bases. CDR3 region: CASNRDFTQYF. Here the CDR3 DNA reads TGTGCCAGTAACCGGGACTTTACGCAGTATTTT.

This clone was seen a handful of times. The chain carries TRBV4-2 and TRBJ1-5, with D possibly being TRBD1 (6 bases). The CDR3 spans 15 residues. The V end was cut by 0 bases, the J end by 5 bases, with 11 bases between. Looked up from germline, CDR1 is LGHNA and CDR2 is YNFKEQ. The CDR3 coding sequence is TGTGCCAGCAGCCAAGATCAGGGGCGGGATCAGCCCCAGCATTTT. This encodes CASSQDQGRDQPQHF.

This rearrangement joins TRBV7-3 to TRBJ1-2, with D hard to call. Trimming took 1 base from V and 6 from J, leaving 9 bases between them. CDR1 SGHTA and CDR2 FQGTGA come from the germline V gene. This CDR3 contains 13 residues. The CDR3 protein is CASSLNPIDGYTF. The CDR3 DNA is TGTGCCAGCAGCTTAAACCCCATCGATGGCTACACCTTC.

The CDR3 reads CASSLVWKAYNEQFF. The CDR3, as DNA: TGTGCCAGCAGTTTAGTGTGGAAGGCCTACAATGAGCAGTTCTTC. The chain combines TRBV28 with TRBJ2-1; D gene ambiguous. The CDR3 runs 15 residues. V gave up 2 bases and J gave up 2 bases, with 10 bases separating them. Germline CDR1 is MDHEN and CDR2 is SYDVKM.

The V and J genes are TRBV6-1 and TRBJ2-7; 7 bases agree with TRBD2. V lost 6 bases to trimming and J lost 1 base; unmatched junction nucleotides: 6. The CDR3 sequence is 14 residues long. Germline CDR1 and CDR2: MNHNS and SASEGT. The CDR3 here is CASSRPSGSYEQYF. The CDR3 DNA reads TGTGCCAGCAGCCGACCTAGCGGTTCCTACGAGCAGTACTTC.

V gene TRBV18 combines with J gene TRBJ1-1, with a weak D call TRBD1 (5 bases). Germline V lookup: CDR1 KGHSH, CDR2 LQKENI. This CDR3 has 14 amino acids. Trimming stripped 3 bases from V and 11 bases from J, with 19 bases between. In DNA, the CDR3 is TGTGCCAGCTCACCGACCGGGACGGGATATTGGGCTTTCTTT. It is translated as CASSPTGTGYWAFF.

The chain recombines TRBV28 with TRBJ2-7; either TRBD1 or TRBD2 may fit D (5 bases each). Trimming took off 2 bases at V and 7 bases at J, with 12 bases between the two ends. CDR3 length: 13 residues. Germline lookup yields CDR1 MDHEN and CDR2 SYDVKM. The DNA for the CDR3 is TGTGCCAGCAGTTTAGCACGGGGCGGGGAGCAGTACTTC. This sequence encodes CASSLARGGEQYF.

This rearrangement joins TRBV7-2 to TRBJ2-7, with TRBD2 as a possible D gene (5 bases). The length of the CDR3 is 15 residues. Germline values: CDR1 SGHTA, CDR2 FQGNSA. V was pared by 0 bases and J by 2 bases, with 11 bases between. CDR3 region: CASSLAASFAYEQYF. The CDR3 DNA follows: TGTGCCAGCAGCTTAGCCGCTAGCTTCGCCTACGAGCAGTACTTC.

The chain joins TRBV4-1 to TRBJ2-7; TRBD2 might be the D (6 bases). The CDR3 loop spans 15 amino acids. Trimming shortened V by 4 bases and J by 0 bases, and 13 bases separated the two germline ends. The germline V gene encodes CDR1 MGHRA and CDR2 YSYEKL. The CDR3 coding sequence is TGCGCCAGCAGCCTTAGCGGTGGGGGCTCCTACGAGCAGTACTTC. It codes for CASSLSGGGSYEQYF.

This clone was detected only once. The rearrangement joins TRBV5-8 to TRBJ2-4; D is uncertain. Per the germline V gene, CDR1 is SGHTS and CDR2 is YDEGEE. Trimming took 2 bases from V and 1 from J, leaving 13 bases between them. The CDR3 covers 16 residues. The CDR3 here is CASSFPRRAAKNIQYF. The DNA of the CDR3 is TGTGCCAGCAGCTTCCCTCGCCGGGCGGCCAAAAACATTCAGTACTTC.

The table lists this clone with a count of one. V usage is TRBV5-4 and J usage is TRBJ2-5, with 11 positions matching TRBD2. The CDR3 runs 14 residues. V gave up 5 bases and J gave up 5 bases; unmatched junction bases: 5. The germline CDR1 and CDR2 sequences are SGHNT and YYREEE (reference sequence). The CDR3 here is CASSLLAGEETQYF. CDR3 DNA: TGTGCCAGCAGTTTACTAGCGGGGGAGGAGACCCAGTACTTC.

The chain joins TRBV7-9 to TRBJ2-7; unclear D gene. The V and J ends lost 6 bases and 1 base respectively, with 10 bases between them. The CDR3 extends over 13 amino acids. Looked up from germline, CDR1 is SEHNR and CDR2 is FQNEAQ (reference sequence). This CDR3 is CASRQGMSYEQYF. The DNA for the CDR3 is TGTGCCAGCAGGCAAGGAATGTCCTACGAGCAGTACTTC.

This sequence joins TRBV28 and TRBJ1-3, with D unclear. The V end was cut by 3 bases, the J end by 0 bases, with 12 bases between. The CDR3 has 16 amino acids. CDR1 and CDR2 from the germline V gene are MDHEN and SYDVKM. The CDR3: CASSFRPGSSGNTIYF. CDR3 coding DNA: TGTGCCAGCAGTTTTCGCCCTGGAAGCTCTGGAAACACCATATATTTT.

The CDR3 reads CASRRVWNTGELFF. The CDR3 bases are TGTGCCAGCCGACGTGTTTGGAACACCGGGGAGCTGTTTTTT. The genes are TRBV21-1 and TRBJ2-2. TRBV21-1 corresponds to a pseudogene. This CDR3 has 14 residues.

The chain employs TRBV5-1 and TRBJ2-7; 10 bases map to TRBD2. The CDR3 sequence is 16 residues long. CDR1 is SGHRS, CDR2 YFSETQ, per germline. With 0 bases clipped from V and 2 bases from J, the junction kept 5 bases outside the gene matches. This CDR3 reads CASSLVASGSAYEQYF. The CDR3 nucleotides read TGCGCCAGCAGCTTGGTGGCTAGCGGGAGCGCCTACGAGCAGTACTTC.

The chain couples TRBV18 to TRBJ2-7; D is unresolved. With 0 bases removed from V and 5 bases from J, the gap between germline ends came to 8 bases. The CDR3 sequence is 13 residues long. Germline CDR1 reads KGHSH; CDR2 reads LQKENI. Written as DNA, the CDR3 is TGTGCCAGCTCACCACCAGGTCTAAACGAGCAGTACTTC. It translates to CASSPPGLNEQYF.

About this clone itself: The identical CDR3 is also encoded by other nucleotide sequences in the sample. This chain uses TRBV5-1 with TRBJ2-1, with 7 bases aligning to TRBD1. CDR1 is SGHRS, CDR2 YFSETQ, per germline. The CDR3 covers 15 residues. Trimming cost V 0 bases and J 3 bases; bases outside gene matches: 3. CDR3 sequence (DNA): TGCGCCAGCAGCTTGGAAGGACAGGACTACAATGAGCAGTTCTTC. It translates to CASSLEGQDYNEQFF.

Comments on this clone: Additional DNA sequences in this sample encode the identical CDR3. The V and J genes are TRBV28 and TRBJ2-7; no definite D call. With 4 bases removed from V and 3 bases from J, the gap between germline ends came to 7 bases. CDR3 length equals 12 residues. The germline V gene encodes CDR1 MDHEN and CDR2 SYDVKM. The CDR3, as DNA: TGTGCCAGCAGTTCATACAGCTACGAGCAGTACTTC. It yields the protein CASSSYSYEQYF.

Here the CDR3 DNA reads TGTGCCAGCAGCCCCCCCTCAAGGCGGGGAGAAAAACTGTTTTTT. It encodes CASSPPSRRGEKLFF. V gene TRBV7-9 combines with J gene TRBJ1-4; D remains unclear. The length of the CDR3 is 15 residues. V gave up 5 bases and J gave up 8 bases, with 18 bases separating them. The germline CDR1 and CDR2 sequences are SEHNR and FQNEAQ (reference sequence).

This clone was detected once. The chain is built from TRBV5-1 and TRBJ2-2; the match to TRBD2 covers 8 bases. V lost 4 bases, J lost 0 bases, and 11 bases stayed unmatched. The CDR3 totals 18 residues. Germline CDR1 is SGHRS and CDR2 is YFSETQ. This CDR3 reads CASSPRGSGTANTGELFF. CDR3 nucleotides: TGCGCCAGCAGCCCCCGCGGTAGCGGGACTGCGAACACCGGGGAGCTGTTTTTT.

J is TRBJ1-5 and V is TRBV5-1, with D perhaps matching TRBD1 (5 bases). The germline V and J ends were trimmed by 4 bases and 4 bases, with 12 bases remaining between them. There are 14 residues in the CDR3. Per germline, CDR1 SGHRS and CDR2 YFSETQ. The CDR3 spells CASSQLGGNQPQHF. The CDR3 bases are TGCGCCAGCAGCCAGCTGGGGGGGAATCAGCCCCAGCATTTT.

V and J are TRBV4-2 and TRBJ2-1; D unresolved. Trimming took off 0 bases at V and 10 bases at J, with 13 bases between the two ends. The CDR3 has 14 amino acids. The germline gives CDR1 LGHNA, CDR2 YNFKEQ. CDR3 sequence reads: CASSQDLSWREQFF. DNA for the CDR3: TGTGCCAGCAGCCAAGATCTCTCCTGGCGGGAGCAGTTCTTC.

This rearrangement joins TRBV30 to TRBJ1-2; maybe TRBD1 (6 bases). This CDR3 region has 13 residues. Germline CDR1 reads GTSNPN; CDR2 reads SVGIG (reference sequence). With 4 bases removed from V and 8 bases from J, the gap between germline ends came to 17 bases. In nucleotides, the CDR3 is TGTGCCTGGACAGGGGCTCGAGGGTGGGGCTACACCTTC. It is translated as CAWTGARGWGYTF.

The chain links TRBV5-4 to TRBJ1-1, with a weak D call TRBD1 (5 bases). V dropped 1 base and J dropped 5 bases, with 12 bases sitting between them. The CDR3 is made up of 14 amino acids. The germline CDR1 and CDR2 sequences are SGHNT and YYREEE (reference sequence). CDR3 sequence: CASSLTARGTEAFF. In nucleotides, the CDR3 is TGTGCCAGCAGCTTGACAGCGCGGGGGACTGAAGCTTTCTTT.

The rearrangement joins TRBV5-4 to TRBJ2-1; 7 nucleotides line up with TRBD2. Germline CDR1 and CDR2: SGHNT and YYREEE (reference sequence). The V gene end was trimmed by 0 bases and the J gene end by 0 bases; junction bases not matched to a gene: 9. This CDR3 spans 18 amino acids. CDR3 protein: CASSLGGSGSSSYNEQFF. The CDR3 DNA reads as TGTGCCAGCAGCTTGGGTGGTAGCGGGTCAAGCTCCTACAATGAGCAGTTCTTC. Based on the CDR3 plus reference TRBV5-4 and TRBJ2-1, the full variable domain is ETGVTQSPTHLIKTRGQQVTLRCSSQSGHNTVSWYQQALGQGPQFIFQYYREEENGRGNFPPRFSGLQFPNYSSELNVNALELDDSALYLCASSLGGSGSSSYNEQFFGPGTRLTVL.

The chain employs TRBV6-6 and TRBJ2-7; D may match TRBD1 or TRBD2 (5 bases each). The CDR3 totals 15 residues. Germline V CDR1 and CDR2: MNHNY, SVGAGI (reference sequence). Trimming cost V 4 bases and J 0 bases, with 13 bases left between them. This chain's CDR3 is CASSSSGTGSYEQYF. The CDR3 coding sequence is TGTGCCAGCAGTTCTTCCGGGACGGGCTCCTACGAGCAGTACTTC.

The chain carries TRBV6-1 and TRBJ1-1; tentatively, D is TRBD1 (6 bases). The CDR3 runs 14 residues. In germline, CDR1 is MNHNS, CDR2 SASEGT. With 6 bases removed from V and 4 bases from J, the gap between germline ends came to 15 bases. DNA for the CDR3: TGTGCCAGCAGCAGACAATCAGGGGCCACTGAAGCTTTCTTT. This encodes CASSRQSGATEAFF.

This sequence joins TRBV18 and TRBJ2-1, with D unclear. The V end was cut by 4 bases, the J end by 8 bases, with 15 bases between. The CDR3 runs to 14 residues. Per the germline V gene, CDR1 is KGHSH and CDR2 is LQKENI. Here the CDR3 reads CASSRSSGRDEQFF. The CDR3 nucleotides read TGTGCCAGCTCACGGAGCTCTGGCCGGGATGAGCAGTTCTTC.

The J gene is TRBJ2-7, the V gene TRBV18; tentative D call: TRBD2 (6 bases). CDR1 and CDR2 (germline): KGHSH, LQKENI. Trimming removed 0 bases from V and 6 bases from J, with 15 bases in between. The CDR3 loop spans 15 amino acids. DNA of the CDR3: TGTGCCAGCTCACCACCGTTGGGAGGCGGTGCCGAGCAGTACTTC. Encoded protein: CASSPPLGGGAEQYF.

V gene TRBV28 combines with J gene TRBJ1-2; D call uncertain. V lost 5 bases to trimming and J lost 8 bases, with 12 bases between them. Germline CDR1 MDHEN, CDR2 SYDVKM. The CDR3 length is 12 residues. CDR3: CASSLLREGYTF. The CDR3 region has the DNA TGTGCCAGCAGTCTCCTCCGAGAAGGCTACACCTTC.